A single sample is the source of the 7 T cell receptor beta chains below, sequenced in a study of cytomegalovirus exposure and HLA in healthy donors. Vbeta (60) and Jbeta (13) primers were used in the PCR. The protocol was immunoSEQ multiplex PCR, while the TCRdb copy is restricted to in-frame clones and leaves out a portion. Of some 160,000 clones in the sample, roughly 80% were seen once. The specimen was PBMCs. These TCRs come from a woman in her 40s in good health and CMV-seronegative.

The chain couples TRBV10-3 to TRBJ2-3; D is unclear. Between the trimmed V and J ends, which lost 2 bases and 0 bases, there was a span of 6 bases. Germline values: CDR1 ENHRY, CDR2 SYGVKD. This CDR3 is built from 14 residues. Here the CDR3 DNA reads TGTGCCATCAGTGAGGGGCTGAGCACAGATACGCAGTATTTT. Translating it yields CAISEGLSTDTQYF.

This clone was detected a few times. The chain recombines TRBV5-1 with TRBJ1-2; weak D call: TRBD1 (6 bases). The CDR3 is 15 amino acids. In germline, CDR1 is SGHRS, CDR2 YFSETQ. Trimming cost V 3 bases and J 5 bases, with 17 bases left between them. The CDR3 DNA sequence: TGCGCCAGCAGCTCCCGACAGGCGAATACGTATGGCTACACCTTC. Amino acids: CASSSRQANTYGYTF.

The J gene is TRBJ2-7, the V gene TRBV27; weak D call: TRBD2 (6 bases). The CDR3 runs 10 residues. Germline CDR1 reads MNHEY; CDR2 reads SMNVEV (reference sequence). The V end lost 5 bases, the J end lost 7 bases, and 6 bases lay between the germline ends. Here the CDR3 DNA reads TGTGCCAGCAGTGCGGGGGAGCAGTACTTC. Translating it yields CASSAGEQYF.

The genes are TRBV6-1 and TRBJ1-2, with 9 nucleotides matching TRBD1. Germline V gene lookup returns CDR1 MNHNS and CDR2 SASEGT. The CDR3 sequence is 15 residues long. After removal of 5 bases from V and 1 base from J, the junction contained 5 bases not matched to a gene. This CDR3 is CASSSGQGHNYGYTF. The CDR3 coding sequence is TGTGCCAGCAGTTCGGGACAGGGACATAACTATGGCTACACCTTC.

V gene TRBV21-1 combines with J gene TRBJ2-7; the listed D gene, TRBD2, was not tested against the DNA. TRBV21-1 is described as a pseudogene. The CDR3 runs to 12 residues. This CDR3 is CASSKGSREQYF. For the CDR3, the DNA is TGTGCCAGCAGCAAAGGGTCTCGGGAGCAGTACTTC.

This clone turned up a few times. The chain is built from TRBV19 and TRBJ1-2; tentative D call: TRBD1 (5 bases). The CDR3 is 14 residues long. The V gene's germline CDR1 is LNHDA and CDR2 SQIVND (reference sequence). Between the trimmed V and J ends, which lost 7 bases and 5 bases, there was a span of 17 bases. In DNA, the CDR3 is TGTGCCAGTAAGGAGCCGGCAGGGCCTTATGGCTACACCTTC. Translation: CASKEPAGPYGYTF.

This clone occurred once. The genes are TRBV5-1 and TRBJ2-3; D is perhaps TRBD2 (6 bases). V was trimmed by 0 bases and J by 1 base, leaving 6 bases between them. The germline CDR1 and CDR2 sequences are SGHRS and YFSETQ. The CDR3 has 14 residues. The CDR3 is CASSLGGGTDTQYF. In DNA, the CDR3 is TGCGCCAGCAGCTTGGGGGGGGGCACAGATACGCAGTATTTT.